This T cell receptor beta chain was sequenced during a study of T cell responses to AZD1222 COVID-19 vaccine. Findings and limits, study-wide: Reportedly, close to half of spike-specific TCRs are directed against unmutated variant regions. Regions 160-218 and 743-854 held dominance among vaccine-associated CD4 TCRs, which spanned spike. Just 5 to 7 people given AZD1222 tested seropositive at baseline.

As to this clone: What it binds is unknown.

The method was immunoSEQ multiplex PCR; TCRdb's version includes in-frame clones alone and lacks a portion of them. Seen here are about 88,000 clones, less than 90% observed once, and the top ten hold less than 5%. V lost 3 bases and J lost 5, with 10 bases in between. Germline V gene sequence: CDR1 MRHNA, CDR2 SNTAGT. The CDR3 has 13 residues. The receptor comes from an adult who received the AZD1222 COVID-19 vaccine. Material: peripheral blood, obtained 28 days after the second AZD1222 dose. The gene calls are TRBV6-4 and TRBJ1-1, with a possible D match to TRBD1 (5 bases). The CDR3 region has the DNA TGTGCCAGCAGTGAGCAGGGAGGTACTGAAGCTTTCTTT. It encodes CASSEQGGTEAFF.